Each of the 26 T cell receptor beta chains below was sequenced from the same sample in a study of CD8 T cells in ankylosing spondylitis. TCRdb independently ran MiXCR on the 5' RACE reads; one entry per CDR3 protein. The sample holds about 240,000 distinct CDR3 sequences, about 10% seen once. Sequenced material: blood, either unsorted or a sorted T cell fraction (not recorded which). The receptors derive from a male donor with ankylosing spondylitis or in good health (not recorded which).

This clonotype came up many times. The rearrangement links TRBV20-1 to TRBJ2-1; 8 bases are shared with TRBD2. The germline CDR1 and CDR2 sequences are DFQATT and SNEGSKA (reference sequence). V lost 6 bases to trimming and J lost 5 bases; unmatched junction nucleotides: 6. The CDR3 extends over 13 amino acids. In DNA, the CDR3 is TGCAGTGCCCAGACTAGCGCTAACAATGAGCAGTTCTTC. Translated: CSAQTSANNEQFF.

Concerning this clonotype: A read error may explain this, as a much larger clone is one base away. Lacking the conserved final phenylalanine or tryptophan, this CDR3 likely reflects a read error. V usage is TRBV20-1 and J usage is TRBJ2-7; TRBD1 matches at 10 bases. The CDR3 has 13 residues. Trimming took 5 bases from V and 4 from J; bases not matched to a gene: 5. CDR1 and CDR2 (germline): DFQATT, SNEGSKA (reference sequence). The CDR3 reads CSAEDRGGYEQYL. The CDR3 DNA reads as TGCAGTGCTGAGGACAGGGGGGGTTACGAGCAGTACCTC.

In this sample, this clonotype turned up many times. This sequence joins TRBV29-1 and TRBJ2-1, with a tentative D call TRBD1 (6 bases). The ends were cut back, 8 bases at V and 4 bases at J, with 15 bases in the middle. The CDR3 spans 13 residues. Germline V CDR1 and CDR2: SQVTM, ANQGSEA. The CDR3 sequence is CSHSRDTYNEQFF. Written as DNA, the CDR3 is TGCAGCCATAGTCGGGACACTTACAATGAGCAGTTCTTC.

This clonotype was detected ten times or more. J is TRBJ2-3 and V is TRBV12-3 or TRBV12-4; 9 bases agree with TRBD2. J was trimmed by 10 bases and V by 6 bases; bases with no gene match: 8. This CDR3 region has 13 residues. CDR3 residues: CASSQGLARSQYF. In DNA, the CDR3 is TGTGCCAGCAGCCAGGGACTAGCAAGATCGCAGTATTTT.

This clonotype has ten or more counts. The chain uses TRBV4-2 and TRBJ2-2, with D tentatively TRBD2 (6 bases). Germline values: CDR1 LGHNA, CDR2 YNFKEQ. CDR3 length equals 17 residues. The germline V and J ends were trimmed by 0 bases and 3 bases, with 14 bases remaining between them. The CDR3 protein is CASSQDRGSMYTGELFF. DNA of the CDR3: TGTGCCAGCAGCCAAGATCGGGGGTCCATGTACACCGGGGAGCTGTTTTTT.

This clonotype was recorded many times. V and J are TRBV5-1 and TRBJ2-7; D not resolved. Germline CDR1 reads SGHRS; CDR2 reads YFSETQ. This CDR3 comprises 14 residues. Trimming pared 4 bases from V and 3 bases from J, leaving 14 bases between. CDR3: CASSLGNSLYEQYF. The CDR3 DNA reads as TGCGCCAGCAGCCTTGGGAACAGTCTCTACGAGCAGTACTTC.

This clonotype was counted ten times or more. The chain joins TRBV7-2 to TRBJ1-1; D uncertain. Germline CDR1 and CDR2: SGHTA and FQGNSA. The V end was cut by 10 bases, the J end by 3 bases, with 9 bases between. This CDR3 is built from 11 residues. CDR3: CATQGYTEAFF. The CDR3 region has the DNA TGTGCCACTCAAGGGTACACTGAAGCTTTCTTT.

This clonotype was recorded many times. The chain employs TRBV29-1 and TRBJ1-6; 7 bases are a match to TRBD1. The germline V gene encodes CDR1 SQVTM and CDR2 ANQGSEA. This CDR3 contains 15 residues. The V gene end was trimmed by 4 bases and the J gene end by 10 bases; junction bases not matched to a gene: 13. The CDR3 is CSVGANRGRGSPLHF. Written as DNA, the CDR3 is TGCAGCGTTGGCGCAAACAGGGGAAGGGGGTCACCCCTCCACTTT.

CDR3 in DNA: TGCAGCGTGGCGAAGGGGGCAGACGGGGAGCTGTTTTTT. Protein: CSVAKGADGELFF. The rearrangement uses TRBV29-1 and TRBJ2-2, with 7 nucleotides matching TRBD1. CDR1 and CDR2 from the germline V gene are SQVTM and ANQGSEA. This CDR3 is built from 13 residues. V trimming: 6 bases; J trimming: 7 bases; junction bases outside the gene matches: 8.

This clonotype appeared many times. This chain connects TRBV4-2 to TRBJ2-3; D is ambiguous. CDR1 and CDR2 from the germline V gene are LGHNA and YNFKEQ. The V end was cut by 1 base, the J end by 0 bases, with 11 bases between. This CDR3 region has 16 residues. The CDR3 nucleotides read TGTGCCAGCAGCCAAGGTCCTATCTCTAGCACAGATACGCAGTATTTT. It codes for CASSQGPISSTDTQYF.

About this clonotype: A far larger clone is off by one base, so a read error is likely. This chain links TRBV5-1 with TRBJ2-3; no clear D. V gave up 0 bases and J gave up 0 bases, with 5 bases separating them. CDR1 is SGHRS and CDR2 is YFSETQ in the germline V gene. The CDR3 has 14 residues. CDR3 coding DNA: TGCGCCAGCAGCTTGGATGATAGCACAGATACGCAGTATTTT. It translates to CASSLDDSTDTQYF.

The table lists this clonotype with many counts. This chain links TRBV20-1 with TRBJ2-1, with no clear D. The CDR3 contains 15 residues. The V end lost 1 base, the J end lost 0 bases, and 10 bases lay between the germline ends. Germline lookup yields CDR1 DFQATT and CDR2 SNEGSKA (reference sequence). CDR3 bases: TGCAGTGCTAGAGGAGGAACTGGCTCCTACAATGAGCAGTTCTTC. This gives the protein CSARGGTGSYNEQFF.

Ten or more counts support this clonotype. This chain links TRBV5-1 with TRBJ2-4; D is tentatively TRBD1 or TRBD2 (6 bases each). Between the trimmed V and J ends, which lost 1 base and 5 bases, there was a span of 13 bases. CDR1 SGHRS and CDR2 YFSETQ come from the germline V gene. This CDR3 has 15 residues. The CDR3 protein is CASSLIRGGQNIQYF. In nucleotides, the CDR3 is TGCGCCAGCAGCTTGATTAGAGGGGGGCAAAACATTCAGTACTTC.

This clonotype was found many times. The chain links TRBV7-9 to TRBJ2-5; 8 nucleotides line up with TRBD1. Unmatched junction bases numbered 6, after V lost 3 bases and J lost 0 bases. This CDR3 has 16 residues. Germline CDR1 SEHNR, CDR2 FQNEAQ (reference sequence). The CDR3 DNA sequence: TGTGCCAGCAGCTTCATATGGACAGGGAACCAAGAGACCCAGTACTTC. It is translated as CASSFIWTGNQETQYF.

The genes are TRBV7-9 and TRBJ1-2; D might be TRBD1 (6 bases). The CDR3 covers 13 residues. CDR1 and CDR2 (germline): SEHNR, FQNEAQ (reference sequence). V dropped 3 bases and J dropped 6 bases, with 11 bases sitting between them. DNA for the CDR3: TGTGCCAGCAGCTTGGGCAGGGGAGATGGCTACACCTTC. It encodes CASSLGRGDGYTF.

The table lists this clonotype with many counts. This chain joins TRBV3-1 and TRBJ2-1; D not certain. The CDR3 contains 14 residues. Per germline, CDR1 LGHDT and CDR2 YNNKEL (reference sequence). V was pared by 4 bases and J by 2 bases, with 9 bases between. The CDR3 nucleotides are TGTGCCAGCAGCCCCAGAACTACCTACAATGAGCAGTTCTTC. It specifies CASSPRTTYNEQFF.

At least ten counts were recorded for this clonotype. The chain employs TRBV9 and TRBJ1-1, with a weak D call TRBD1 (5 bases). V lost 4 bases and J lost 6, with 19 bases in between. There are 15 residues in the CDR3. Germline CDR1 is SGDLS and CDR2 is YYNGEE. DNA of the CDR3: TGTGCCAGCAGCTCAGGGCCGAAGACTCGGCCTGAAGCTTTCTTT. It yields the protein CASSSGPKTRPEAFF.

The chain links TRBV12-3 or TRBV12-4 to TRBJ1-1; the D is unclear. The CDR3 has 11 residues. V shed 6 bases and J shed 8 bases, with 10 bases lying between them. The CDR3 spells CASRRTAEAFF. The CDR3 DNA is TGTGCCAGCAGGAGGACGGCGGAAGCTTTCTTT.

This clonotype was counted at least ten times. This chain joins TRBV15 and TRBJ2-5; possibly TRBD1 for D (6 bases). The CDR3 runs 16 residues. Germline CDR1 reads LNHNV; CDR2 reads YYDKDF (reference sequence). V lost 5 bases to trimming and J lost 5 bases, with 21 bases between them. The CDR3 reads CATSPELGQGYETQYF. CDR3 coding DNA: TGTGCCACCAGCCCAGAGTTAGGCCAGGGGTACGAGACCCAGTACTTC.

This clonotype has ten or more counts. The V and J genes are TRBV5-1 and TRBJ2-2, with D possibly being TRBD1 (5 bases). The CDR3 length is 15 residues. V lost 1 base, J lost 4 bases, and 11 bases lay in between. Germline V CDR1 and CDR2: SGHRS, YFSETQ. CDR3 DNA sequence: TGCGCCAGCAGCTTGTTAGGGGCGAGCACCGGGGAGCTGTTTTTT. Translated: CASSLLGASTGELFF.

A word on this clonotype: A much larger clone is a single base away; this may be a read error. The V and J genes are TRBV5-4 and TRBJ2-3; perhaps D is TRBD1 or TRBD2 (5 bases each). V lost 3 bases, J lost 2 bases, and 7 bases lay in between. CDR1 SGHNT and CDR2 YYREEE come from the germline V gene (reference sequence). The CDR3 has 13 amino acids. The DNA of the CDR3 is TGTGCCAGCAGCTGGGGGAACACAGATACGCAGTATTTT. Its protein is CASSWGNTDTQYF.

This clonotype was found a few times. This rearrangement joins TRBV6-1 to TRBJ2-1; D gene ambiguous. Germline-derived CDR1 and CDR2 are MNHNS and SASEGT. This CDR3 contains 13 residues. Trimming removed 9 bases at V and 7 bases at J, with 16 bases between. CDR3 sequence: CASDVAVGNEQFF. The CDR3 DNA is TGTGCCAGTGATGTAGCTGTGGGGAATGAGCAGTTCTTC.

This clonotype occurred a few times. V is TRBV18 and J is TRBJ1-1; D perhaps matches TRBD1 (6 bases). The CDR3 contains 14 residues. Germline CDR1 KGHSH, CDR2 LQKENI. V shed 5 bases and J shed 5 bases, with 15 bases lying between them. The CDR3 nucleotides read TGTGCCAGCTCAACAACAACAGGGAGTACTGAAGCTTTCTTT. Its protein product is CASSTTTGSTEAFF. Complete variable domain (other parts from reference TRBV18 and TRBJ1-1): NAGVMQNPRHLVRRRGQEARLRCSPMKGHSHVYWYRQLPEEGLKFMVYLQKENIIDESGMPKERFSAEFPKEGPSILRIQQVVRGDSAAYFCASSTTTGSTEAFFGQGTRLTVV.

This clonotype showed up just a few times. V usage is TRBV7-8 and J usage is TRBJ1-6; D is perhaps TRBD1 (6 bases). V lost 4 bases to trimming and J lost 9 bases, with 16 bases between them. The germline gives CDR1 SGHVS, CDR2 FQNEAQ. CDR3 size: 15 residues. The CDR3 DNA sequence: TGTGCCAGCAGCTCGCAAACAGGGAACGGTTCACCCCTCCACTTT. Translation: CASSSQTGNGSPLHF.

This clonotype was picked up a small number of times. This chain connects TRBV5-1 to TRBJ2-7; D ambiguous. The CDR3 is made up of 13 amino acids. V was clipped by 6 bases and J by 4 bases, with 14 bases between them. The V gene's germline CDR1 is SGHRS and CDR2 YFSETQ. The CDR3 coding sequence is TGCGCCAGCACAAACCGGGCCTCGTACGAGCAGTACTTC. It translates to CASTNRASYEQYF.

CDR3 sequence (DNA): TGTGCCAGCAGCCCCCCACAGGGTGGCACTGAAGCTTTCTTT. This codes for CASSPPQGGTEAFF. V and J are TRBV4-2 and TRBJ1-1; possibly TRBD1 for D (6 bases). Trimming stripped 4 bases from V and 4 bases from J, with 13 bases between. This CDR3 has 14 amino acids. Germline V gene sequence: CDR1 LGHNA, CDR2 YNFKEQ.